This TCR beta chain derives from a study of blood T cell repertoires in COVID-19. Study-wide background: Nucleic acid was either cDNA or gDNA, and it came from T cells, B-cell-depleted T cells, or PBMCs.

Sequencing used immunoSEQ multiplex PCR; TCRdb keeps in-frame clones, though not all of them. Of approximately 480,000 clones in the sample, 89% were seen once. The specimen was peripheral blood. This TCR came from a man younger than 35 with COVID-19, enrolled during active disease.

CDR3 region: CASSPGGVGTEAFF. For the CDR3, the DNA is TGTGCCAGCTCACCCGGCGGGGTTGGCACTGAAGCTTTCTTT. The V call is TRBV18, the J call TRBJ1-1; D ambiguous. The V gene lost 3 bases and the J gene lost 4 bases, with 12 bases spanning the gap. Germline V gene data show CDR1 as KGHSH and CDR2 as LQKENI. This CDR3 is built from 14 residues.